This T cell receptor beta chain was profiled in a study of post-analysis software for immune sequencing data. Whole-study context: The courses of disease that were included comprised relapsing-remitting, secondary progressive and progressive-relapsing multiple sclerosis.

In the case of this clonotype: Its antigen remains unidentified.

cDNA libraries of TCR beta carried unique molecular identifiers. MiXCR, applied by TCRdb to the PCR reads, yields one record per CDR3 protein. The sample consists of 650,000 to 900,000 distinct CDR3 sequences, under 60% of them appearing once. V shed 5 bases and J 5 bases; nucleotides not matched to a gene: 8. CDR3 size: 15 residues. Germline CDR1 and CDR2: SEHNR and FQNEAQ (reference sequence). Regarding the study as a whole: Controls showed significantly higher normalized Chao1 diversity than did multiple sclerosis patients. Patients used several TRBV segments, including TRBV5-6, TRBV5-1 and TRBV20-1, more often than controls.

The V gene is TRBV7-9, the J gene TRBJ2-5; the match to TRBD1 covers 10 bases. The sequencing sample was made of blood. The receptor comes from a girl aged 10-17 years with multiple sclerosis. Written as DNA, the CDR3 is TGTGCCAGCAGCATGCGACAGGGGGCGGCGGAGACCCAGTACTTC. It translates to CASSMRQGAAETQYF.